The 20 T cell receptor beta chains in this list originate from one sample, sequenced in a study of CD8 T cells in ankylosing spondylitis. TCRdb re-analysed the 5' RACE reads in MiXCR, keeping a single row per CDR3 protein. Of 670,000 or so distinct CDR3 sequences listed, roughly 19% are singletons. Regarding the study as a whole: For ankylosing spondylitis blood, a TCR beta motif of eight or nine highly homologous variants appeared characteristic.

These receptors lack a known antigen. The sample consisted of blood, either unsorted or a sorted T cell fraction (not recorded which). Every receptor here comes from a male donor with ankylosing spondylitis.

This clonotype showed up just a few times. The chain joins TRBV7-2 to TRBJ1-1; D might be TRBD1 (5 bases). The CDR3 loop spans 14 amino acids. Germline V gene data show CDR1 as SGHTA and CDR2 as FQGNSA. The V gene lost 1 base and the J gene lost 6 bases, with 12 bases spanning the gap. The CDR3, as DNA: TGTGCCAGCAGCTTAGGGGGGACGGGCTCTGAAGCTTTCTTT. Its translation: CASSLGGTGSEAFF.

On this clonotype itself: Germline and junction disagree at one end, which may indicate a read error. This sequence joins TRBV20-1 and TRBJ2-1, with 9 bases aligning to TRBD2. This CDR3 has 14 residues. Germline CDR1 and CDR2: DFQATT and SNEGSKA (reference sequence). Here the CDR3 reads CSSRDSGSYNEQFF. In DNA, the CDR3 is TGCAGTTCTAGGGATAGCGGGAGCTACAATGAGCAGTTCTTC.

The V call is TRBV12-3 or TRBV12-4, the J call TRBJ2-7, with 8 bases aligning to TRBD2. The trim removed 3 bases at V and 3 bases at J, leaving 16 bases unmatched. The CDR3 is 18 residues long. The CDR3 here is CASSFQINWSSGRYEQYF. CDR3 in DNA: TGTGCCAGCAGTTTTCAAATAAATTGGTCTAGCGGGCGCTACGAGCAGTACTTC.

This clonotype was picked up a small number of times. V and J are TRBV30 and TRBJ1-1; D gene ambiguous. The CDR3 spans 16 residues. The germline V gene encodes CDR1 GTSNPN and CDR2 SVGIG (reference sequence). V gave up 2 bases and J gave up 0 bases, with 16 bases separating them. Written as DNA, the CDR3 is TGTGCCTGGAGTACACCTAGTTACGTTATGAACACTGAAGCTTTCTTT. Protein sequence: CAWSTPSYVMNTEAFF.

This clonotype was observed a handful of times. DNA of the CDR3: TGTGCCAGCACCCAAACTCGGGATACGCAGTATTTT. As protein: CASTQTRDTQYF. The chain couples TRBV12-3 or TRBV12-4 to TRBJ2-3; no definite D call. Trimming took 7 bases from V and 6 from J, leaving 11 bases between them. This CDR3 is built from 12 residues.

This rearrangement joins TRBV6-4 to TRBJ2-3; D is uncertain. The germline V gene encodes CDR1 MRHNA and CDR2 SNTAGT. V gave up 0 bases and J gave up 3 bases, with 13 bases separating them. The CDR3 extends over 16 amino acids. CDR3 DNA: TGTGCCAGCAGTGACTCGTACGGCGAAACAACAGATACGCAGTATTTT. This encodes CASSDSYGETTDTQYF.

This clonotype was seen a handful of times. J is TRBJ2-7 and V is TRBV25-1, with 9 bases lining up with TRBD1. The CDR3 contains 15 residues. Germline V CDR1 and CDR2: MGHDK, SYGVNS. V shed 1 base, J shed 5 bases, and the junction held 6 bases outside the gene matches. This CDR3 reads CASSEFGTGNNEQYF. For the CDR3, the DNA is TGTGCCAGCAGTGAATTTGGGACAGGGAACAACGAGCAGTACTTC.

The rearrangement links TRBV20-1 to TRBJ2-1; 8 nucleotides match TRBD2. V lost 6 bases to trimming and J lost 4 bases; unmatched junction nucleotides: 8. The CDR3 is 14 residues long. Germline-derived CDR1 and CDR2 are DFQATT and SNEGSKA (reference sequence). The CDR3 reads CSADGTSGYNEQFF. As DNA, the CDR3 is TGCAGTGCAGATGGTACTAGCGGATACAATGAGCAGTTCTTC.

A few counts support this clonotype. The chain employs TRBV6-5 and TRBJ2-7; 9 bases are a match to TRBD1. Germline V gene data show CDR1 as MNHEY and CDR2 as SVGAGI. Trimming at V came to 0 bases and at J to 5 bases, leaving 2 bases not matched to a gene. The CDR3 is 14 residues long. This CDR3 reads CASSYSWDRDEQYF. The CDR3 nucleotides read TGTGCCAGCAGTTACTCGTGGGACAGGGACGAGCAGTACTTC.

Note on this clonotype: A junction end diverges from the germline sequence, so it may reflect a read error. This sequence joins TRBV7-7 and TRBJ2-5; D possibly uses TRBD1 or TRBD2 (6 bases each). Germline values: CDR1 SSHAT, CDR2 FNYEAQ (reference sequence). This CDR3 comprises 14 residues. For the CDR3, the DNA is TGTGCTAGCAGCTTGAGGGGGGCGGACGAGACCCAGTACTTC. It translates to CASSLRGADETQYF.

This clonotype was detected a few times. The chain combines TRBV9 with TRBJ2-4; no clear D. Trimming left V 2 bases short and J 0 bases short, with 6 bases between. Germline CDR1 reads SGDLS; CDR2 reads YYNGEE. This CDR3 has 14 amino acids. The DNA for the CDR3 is TGTGCCAGCAGCGTGGGTATAGCCAAAAACATTCAGTACTTC. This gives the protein CASSVGIAKNIQYF.

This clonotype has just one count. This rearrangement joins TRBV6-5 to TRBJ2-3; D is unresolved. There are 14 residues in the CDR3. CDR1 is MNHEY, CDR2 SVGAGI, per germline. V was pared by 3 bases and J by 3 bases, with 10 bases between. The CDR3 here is CASSYRETTDTQYF. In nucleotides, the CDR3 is TGTGCCAGCAGTTATAGGGAAACAACAGATACGCAGTATTTT.

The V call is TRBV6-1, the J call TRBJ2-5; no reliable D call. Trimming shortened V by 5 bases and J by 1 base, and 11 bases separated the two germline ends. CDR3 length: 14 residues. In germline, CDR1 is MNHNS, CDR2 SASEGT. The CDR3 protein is CASSPQGSQETQYF. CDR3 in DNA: TGTGCCAGCAGTCCTCAAGGGTCCCAAGAGACCCAGTACTTC.

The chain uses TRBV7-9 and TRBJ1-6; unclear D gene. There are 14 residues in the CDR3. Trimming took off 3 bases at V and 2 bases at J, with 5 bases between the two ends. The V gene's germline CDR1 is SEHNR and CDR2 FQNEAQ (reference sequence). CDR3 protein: CASSFETYNSPLHF. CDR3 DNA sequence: TGTGCCAGCAGCTTCGAAACCTATAATTCACCCCTCCACTTT. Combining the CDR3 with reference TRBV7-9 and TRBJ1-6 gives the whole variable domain DTGVSQNPRHKITKRGQNVTFRCDPISEHNRLYWYRQTLGQGPEFLTYFQNEAQLEKSRLLSDRFSAERPKGSFSTLEIQRTEQGDSAMYLCASSFETYNSPLHFGNGTRLTVT.

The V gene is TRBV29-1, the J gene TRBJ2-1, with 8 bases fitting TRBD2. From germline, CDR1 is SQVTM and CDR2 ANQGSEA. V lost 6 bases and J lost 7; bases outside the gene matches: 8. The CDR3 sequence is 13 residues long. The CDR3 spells CSVIGGGSNEQFF. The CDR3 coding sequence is TGCAGCGTAATCGGCGGGGGGTCTAATGAGCAGTTCTTC.

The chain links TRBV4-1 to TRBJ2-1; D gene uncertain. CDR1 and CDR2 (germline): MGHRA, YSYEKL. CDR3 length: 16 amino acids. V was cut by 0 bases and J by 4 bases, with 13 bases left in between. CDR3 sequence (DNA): TGCGCCAGCAGCCAAGAGTCACACACGGTTTACAATGAGCAGTTCTTC. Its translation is CASSQESHTVYNEQFF.

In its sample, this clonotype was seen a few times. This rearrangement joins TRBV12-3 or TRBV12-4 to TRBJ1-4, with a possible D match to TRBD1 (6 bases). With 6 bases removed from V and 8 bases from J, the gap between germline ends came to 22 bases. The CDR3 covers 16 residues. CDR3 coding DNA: TGTGCCAGCAGCTGGGGGGACCCAGGGGCGTCGGAAAAACTGTTTTTT. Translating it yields CASSWGDPGASEKLFF.

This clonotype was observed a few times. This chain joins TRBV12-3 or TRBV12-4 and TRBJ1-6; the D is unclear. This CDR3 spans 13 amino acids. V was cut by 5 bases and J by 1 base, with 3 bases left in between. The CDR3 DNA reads TGTGCCAGCAGTAGTTCCTATAATTCACCCCTCCACTTT. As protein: CASSSSYNSPLHF.

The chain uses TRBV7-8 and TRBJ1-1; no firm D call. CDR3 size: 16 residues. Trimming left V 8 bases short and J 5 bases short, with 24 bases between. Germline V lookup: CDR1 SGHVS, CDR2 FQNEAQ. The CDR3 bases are TGTGCCAGCTCGATAGATGGGTATCGGGGAGGGACTGAAGCTTTCTTT. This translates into CASSIDGYRGGTEAFF.

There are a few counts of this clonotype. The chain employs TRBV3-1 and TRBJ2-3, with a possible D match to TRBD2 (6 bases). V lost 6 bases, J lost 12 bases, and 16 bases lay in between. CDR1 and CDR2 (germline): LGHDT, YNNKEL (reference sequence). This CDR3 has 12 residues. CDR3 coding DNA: TGTGCCAGCAGACAGACCGGGACTCCTCAGTATTTT. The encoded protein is CASRQTGTPQYF.